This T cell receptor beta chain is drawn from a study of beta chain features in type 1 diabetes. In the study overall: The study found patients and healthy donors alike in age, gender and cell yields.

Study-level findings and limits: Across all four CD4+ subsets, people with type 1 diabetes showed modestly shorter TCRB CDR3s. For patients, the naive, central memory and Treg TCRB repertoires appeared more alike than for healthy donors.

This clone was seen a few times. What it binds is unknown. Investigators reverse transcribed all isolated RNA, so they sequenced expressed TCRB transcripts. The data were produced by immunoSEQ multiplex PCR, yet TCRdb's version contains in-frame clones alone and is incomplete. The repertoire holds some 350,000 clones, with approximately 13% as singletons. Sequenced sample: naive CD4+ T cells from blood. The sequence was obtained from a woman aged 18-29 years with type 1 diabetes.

Written as DNA, the CDR3 is TGTGCCAGTAGCGGGAGTGGTGGGGCCAACGTCCTGACTTTC. Its protein is CASSGSGGANVLTF. This chain connects TRBV19 to TRBJ2-6; tentatively, D is TRBD2 (6 bases). The germline V gene has CDR1 LNHDA and CDR2 SQIVND (reference sequence). The V end lost 6 bases, the J end lost 3 bases, and 9 bases lay between the germline ends. This CDR3 is built from 14 residues.